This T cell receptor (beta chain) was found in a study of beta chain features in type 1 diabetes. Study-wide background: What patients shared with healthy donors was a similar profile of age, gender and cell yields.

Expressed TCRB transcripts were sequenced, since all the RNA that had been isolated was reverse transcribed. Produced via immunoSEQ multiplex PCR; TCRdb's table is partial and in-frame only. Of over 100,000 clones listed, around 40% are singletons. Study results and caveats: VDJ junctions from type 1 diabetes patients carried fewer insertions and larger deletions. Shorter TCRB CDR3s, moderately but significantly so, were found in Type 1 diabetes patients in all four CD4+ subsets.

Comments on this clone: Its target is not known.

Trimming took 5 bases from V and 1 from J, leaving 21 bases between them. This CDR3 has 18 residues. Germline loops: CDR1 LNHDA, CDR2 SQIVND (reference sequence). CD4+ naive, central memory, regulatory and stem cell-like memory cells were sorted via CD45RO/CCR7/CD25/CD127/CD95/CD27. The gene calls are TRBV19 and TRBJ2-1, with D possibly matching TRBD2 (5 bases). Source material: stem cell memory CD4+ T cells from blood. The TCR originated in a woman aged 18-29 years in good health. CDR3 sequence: CASSSASLFAGSYNEQFF. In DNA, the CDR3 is TGTGCCAGTAGTTCGGCTAGCCTTTTCGCCGGGTCCTACAATGAGCAGTTCTTC.